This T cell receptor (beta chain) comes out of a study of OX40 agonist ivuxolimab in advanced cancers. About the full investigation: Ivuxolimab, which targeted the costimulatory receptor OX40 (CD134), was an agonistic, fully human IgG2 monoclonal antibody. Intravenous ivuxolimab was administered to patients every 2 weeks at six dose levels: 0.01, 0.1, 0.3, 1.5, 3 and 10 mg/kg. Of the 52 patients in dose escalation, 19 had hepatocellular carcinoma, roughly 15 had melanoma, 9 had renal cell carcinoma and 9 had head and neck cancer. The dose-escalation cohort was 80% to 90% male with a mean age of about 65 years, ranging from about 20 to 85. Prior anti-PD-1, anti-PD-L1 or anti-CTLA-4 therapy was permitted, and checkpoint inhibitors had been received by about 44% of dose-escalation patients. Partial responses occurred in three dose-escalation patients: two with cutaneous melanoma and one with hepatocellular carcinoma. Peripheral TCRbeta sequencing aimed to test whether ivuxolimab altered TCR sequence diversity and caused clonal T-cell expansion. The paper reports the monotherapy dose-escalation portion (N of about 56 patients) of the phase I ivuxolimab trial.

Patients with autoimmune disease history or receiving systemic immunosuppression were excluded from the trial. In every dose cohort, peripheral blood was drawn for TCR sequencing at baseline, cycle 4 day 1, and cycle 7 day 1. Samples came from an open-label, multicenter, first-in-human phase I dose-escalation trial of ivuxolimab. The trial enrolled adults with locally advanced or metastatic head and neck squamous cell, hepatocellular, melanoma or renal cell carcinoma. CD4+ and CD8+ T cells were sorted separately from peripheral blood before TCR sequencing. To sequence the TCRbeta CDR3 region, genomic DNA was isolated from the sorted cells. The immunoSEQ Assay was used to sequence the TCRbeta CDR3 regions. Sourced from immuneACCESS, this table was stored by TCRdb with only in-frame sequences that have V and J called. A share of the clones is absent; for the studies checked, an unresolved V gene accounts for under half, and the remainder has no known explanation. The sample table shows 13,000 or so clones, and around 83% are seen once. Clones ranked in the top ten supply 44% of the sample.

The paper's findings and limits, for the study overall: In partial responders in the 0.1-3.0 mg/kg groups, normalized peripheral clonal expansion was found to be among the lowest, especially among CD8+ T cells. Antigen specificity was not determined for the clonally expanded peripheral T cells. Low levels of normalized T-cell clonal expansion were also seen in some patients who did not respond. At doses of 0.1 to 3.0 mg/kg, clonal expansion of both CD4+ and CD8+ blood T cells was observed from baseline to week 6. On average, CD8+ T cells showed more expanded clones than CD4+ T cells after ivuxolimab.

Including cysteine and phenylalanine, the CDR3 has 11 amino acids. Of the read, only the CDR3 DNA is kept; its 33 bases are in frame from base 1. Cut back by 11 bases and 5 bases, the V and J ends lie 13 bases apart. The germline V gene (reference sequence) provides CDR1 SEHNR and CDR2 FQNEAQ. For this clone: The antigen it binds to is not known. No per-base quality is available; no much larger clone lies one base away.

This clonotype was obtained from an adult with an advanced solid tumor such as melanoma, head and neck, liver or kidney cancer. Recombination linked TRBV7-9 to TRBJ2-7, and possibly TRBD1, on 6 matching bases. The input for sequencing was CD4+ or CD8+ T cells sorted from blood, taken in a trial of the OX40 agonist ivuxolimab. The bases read TGTGCCTCGAGGACAGAGGACGAGCAGTACTTC. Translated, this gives CASRTEDEQYF. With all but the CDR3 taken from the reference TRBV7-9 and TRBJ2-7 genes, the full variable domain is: DTGVSQNPRHKITKRGQNVTFRCDPISEHNRLYWYRQTLGQGPEFLTYFQNEAQLEKSRLLSDRFSAERPKGSFSTLEIQRTEQGDSAMYLCASRTEDEQYFGPGTRLTVT.